This T cell receptor beta chain emerged from a study of immune evolution from preneoplasia to lung adenocarcinoma. Clones were read by immunoSEQ multiplex PCR, and TCRdb kept only the in-frame ones, dropping some. The sample comprises some 41,000 clones, around 85% of which are singletons, and about 4.7% rests with the top ten. Germline CDR1 is SGHDN and CDR2 is FVKESK. The V end lost 3 bases, the J end lost 6 bases, and 8 bases lay between the germline ends. The length of the CDR3 is 13 residues. The chain combines TRBV14 with TRBJ2-2, with unresolved D. The sample consisted of FFPE invasive lung adenocarcinoma tissue. The receptor was derived from a person between 55 and 70 years old with lung adenocarcinoma. The CDR3 spells CASSQSVPGELFF. CDR3 DNA: TGTGCCAGCAGCCAGTCGGTCCCCGGGGAGCTGTTTTTT.